This T cell receptor (beta chain) stems from a study of siplizumab effects on memory and regulatory T cells. Study outcomes and limitations: Naive T cells apparently outstripped memory cells in diversity and seemed major alloresponse contributors. The alloreactive clones that mapped to unstimulated subsets made up only a minor fraction. Relative to controls at 25% to 30%, mappable alloreactive CD4+ clones exhibited a mean Treg-derived proportion of around 69% with siplizumab.

Measured with immunoSEQ multiplex PCR; TCRdb has only the in-frame clones, and not every one. The sample consists of around 110,000 clones, around 94% of them appearing once. The CDR3 extends over 11 amino acids. V lost 1 base and J 8 bases, leaving 8 bases between the germline ends. Germline V gives CDR1 DFQATT, CDR2 SNEGSKA (reference sequence). This clone has a single count. The antigen remains undetermined. V usage is TRBV20-1 and J usage is TRBJ1-2; D unresolved. Sample: non-Treg CD4+ T cells sorted from blood. This TCR was sampled from a human donor in good health. CDR3 sequence: CSARVELGYTF. The CDR3 nucleotides are TGCAGTGCTAGAGTCGAGTTAGGCTACACCTTC.